The 6 T cell receptor beta chains listed next were all sequenced from one sample in a study of vaccination and CD4 T cells after COVID-19. An Oncomine TCR Beta short-read assay was used to sequence the DNA from cultured CD4+ T cells. TCRdb itself ran the PCR reads through MiXCR, one entry per CDR3 protein. The sample gives some 6,500 distinct CDR3 sequences, 52% of which show up once; under 25% is in the top ten. These receptors lack a known antigen. Specified treatment: 10-day PBMC culture with coronavirus spike peptide pools or control peptides (ViraFEST assay). Investigators obtained the unexposed donor's CD4+ T cells before the COVID-19 pandemic (2011-2018). The sequenced material came from CD4+ T cells from blood, cultured in vitro. The receptors come from a human donor in good health.

This chain connects TRBV30 to TRBJ1-2, with D possibly TRBD1 on 5 matching bases. Germline V gene lookup returns CDR1 GTSNPN and CDR2 SVGIG (reference sequence). Trimming took off 2 bases at V and 8 bases at J, with 15 bases between the two ends. The CDR3 totals 13 residues. The CDR3: CAWSNWVGDGYTF. The CDR3 nucleotides read TGTGCCTGGAGTAATTGGGTGGGGGACGGCTACACCTTC.

CDR3 loop: CASSVTGLNGYTF. The CDR3 DNA reads TGTGCCAGCAGCGTGACAGGGTTAAATGGCTACACCTTC. V is TRBV2 and J is TRBJ1-2, with 7 bases matching TRBD1. CDR1 is SNHLY and CDR2 is FYNNEI in the germline V gene. The junction had 7 bases not matched to a gene; V was cut back by 6 bases and J by 6 bases. The CDR3 extends over 13 amino acids.

The chain has TRBV7-2 and TRBJ2-1; D unclear. CDR3 length equals 14 residues. Trimming removed 1 base at V and 0 bases at J, with 4 bases between. Germline loops: CDR1 SGHTA, CDR2 FQGNSA. CDR3 DNA: TGTGCCAGCAGCTTAGAAGGCTCCTACAATGAGCAGTTCTTC. This codes for CASSLEGSYNEQFF.

This clonotype is categorized as hyperexpanded. V gene TRBV11-2 combines with J gene TRBJ1-1; the D gene is possibly TRBD1 (6 bases). V was cut by 2 bases and J by 10 bases, with 23 bases left in between. CDR3 length equals 16 residues. Germline V gene lookup returns CDR1 SGHAT and CDR2 FQNNGV. The chain's CDR3 is CASSLSVSLQGQGAFF. CDR3 nucleotides: TGTGCCAGCAGCTTATCGGTCAGTCTTCAGGGGCAGGGAGCTTTCTTT.

The rearrangement links TRBV30 to TRBJ2-1; TRBD2 agrees at 14 bases. V lost 8 bases to trimming and J lost 8 bases; unmatched junction nucleotides: 2. The CDR3 is made up of 12 amino acids. Germline CDR1 and CDR2: GTSNPN and SVGIG (reference sequence). CDR3 sequence (DNA): TGTGCCGGGACTAGCGGGGGTTATGAGCAGTTCTTC. Its protein product is CAGTSGGYEQFF.

The chain carries TRBV29-1 and TRBJ2-5; D remains unclear. Germline assignment: CDR1 SQVTM and CDR2 ANQGSEA. The CDR3 covers 11 residues. Trimming took off 7 bases at V and 5 bases at J, with 11 bases between the two ends. The CDR3 sequence: CSGRMGETQYF. The CDR3 DNA sequence: TGCAGCGGGCGGATGGGGGAGACCCAGTACTTC.